The subject of this entry is one TCR beta chain. Other DNA sequences within the sample encode an identical CDR3. The assay was immunoSEQ multiplex PCR, and TCRdb's table has in-frame clones only and misses some. The data contain about 140,000 clones, roughly 80% of them singletons. The CDR3 has 14 residues. The V gene end was trimmed by 3 bases and the J gene end by 5 bases; junction bases not matched to a gene: 2. Germline loops: CDR1 SGHRS, CDR2 YFSETQ. This specimen comes from a study of blood T cell repertoires in COVID-19. This TCR derives from a woman aged 45 to 65 with active or convalescent COVID-19. The chain employs TRBV5-1 and TRBJ1-5, with 10 bases matching TRBD1. The sample taken for sequencing was peripheral blood. CDR3 residues: CASSWGTGDQPQHF. In DNA, the CDR3 is TGCGCCAGCAGCTGGGGGACAGGGGATCAGCCCCAGCATTTT.